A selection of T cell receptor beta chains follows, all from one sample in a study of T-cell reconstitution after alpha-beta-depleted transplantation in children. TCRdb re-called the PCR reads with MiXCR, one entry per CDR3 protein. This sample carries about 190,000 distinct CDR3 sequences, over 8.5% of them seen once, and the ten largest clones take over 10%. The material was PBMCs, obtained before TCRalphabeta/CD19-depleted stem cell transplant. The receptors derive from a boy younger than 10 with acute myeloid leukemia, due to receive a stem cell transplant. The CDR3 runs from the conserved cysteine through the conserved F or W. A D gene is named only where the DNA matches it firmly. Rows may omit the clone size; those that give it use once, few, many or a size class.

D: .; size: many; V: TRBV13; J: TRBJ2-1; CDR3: CASSSEGPKINEQFF; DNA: TGTGCCAGCAGCTCAGAGGGCCCTAAAATCAATGAGCAGTTCTTC
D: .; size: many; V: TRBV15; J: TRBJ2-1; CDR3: CATSQGRDNNEQFF; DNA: TGTGCCACCAGCCAAGGACGGGACAACAATGAGCAGTTCTTC
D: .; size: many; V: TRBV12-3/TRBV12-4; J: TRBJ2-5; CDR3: CASSFGGKETQYF; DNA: TGTGCCAGCAGTTTCGGAGGGAAGGAGACCCAGTACTTC
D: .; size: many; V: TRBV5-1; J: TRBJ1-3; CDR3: CASSWGRTSGNTIYF; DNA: TGCGCCAGCAGCTGGGGGCGGACATCTGGAAACACCATATATTTT
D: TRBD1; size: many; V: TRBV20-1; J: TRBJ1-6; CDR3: CSAYRGGNSPLHF; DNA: TGCAGTGCGTACAGGGGTGGCAATTCACCCCTCCACTTT
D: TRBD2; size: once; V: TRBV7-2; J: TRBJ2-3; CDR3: CAGSLTTSGGTDTQYF; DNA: TGTGCCGGGAGCCTGACGACTAGCGGGGGAACAGATACGCAGTATTTT
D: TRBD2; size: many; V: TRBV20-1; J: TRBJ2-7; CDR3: CSARLAGGSYEQYF; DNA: TGCAGTGCTAGACTGGCGGGAGGCTCCTACGAGCAGTACTTC
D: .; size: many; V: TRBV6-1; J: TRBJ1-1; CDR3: CASNRDSPISGTEAFF; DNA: TGTGCCAGCAACCGAGACAGCCCGATTAGTGGCACTGAAGCTTTCTTT
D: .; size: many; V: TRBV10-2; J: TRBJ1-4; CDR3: CASQGFYPNEKLFF; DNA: TGCGCCAGCCAGGGGTTTTACCCTAATGAAAAACTGTTTTTT
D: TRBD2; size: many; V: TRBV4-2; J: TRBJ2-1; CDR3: CASSQDGGGVNEQFF; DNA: TGTGCCAGCAGCCAAGACGGCGGGGGGGTCAATGAGCAGTTCTTC
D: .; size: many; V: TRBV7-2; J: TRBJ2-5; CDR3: CASSLEWVEGTQYF; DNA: TGTGCCAGCAGCTTAGAGTGGGTAGAAGGGACCCAGTACTTC
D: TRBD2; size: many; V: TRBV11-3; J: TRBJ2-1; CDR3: CASSLGLLAGGLDEQFF; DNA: TGTGCCAGCAGCTTAGGGCTATTAGCGGGAGGGCTGGATGAGCAGTTCTTC
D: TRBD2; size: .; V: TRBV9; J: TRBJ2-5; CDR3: CASSEGLAIGETQYF; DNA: TGTGCCAGCAGCGAGGGACTAGCAATAGGCGAGACCCAGTACTTC
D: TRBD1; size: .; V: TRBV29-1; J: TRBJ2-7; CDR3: CSVTGTGGFYEQYF; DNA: TGCAGCGTCACAGGGACAGGGGGCTTCTACGAGCAGTACTTC
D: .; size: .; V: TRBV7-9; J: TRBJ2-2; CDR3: CASSLSPETRGTGELFF; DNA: TGTGCCAGCAGCTTATCCCCTGAAACCAGGGGCACCGGGGAGCTGTTTTTT
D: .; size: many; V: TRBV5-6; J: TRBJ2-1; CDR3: CASTLQGVNEQFF; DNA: TGTGCCAGCACCCTCCAGGGTGTGAATGAGCAGTTCTTC
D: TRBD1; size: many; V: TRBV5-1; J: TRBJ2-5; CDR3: CASSWDSPQETQYF; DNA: TGCGCCAGCAGCTGGGACAGCCCCCAAGAGACCCAGTACTTC
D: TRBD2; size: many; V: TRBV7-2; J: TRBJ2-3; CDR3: CASSLGDYTDTQYF; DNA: TGTGCCAGCAGCTTAGGGGACTACACAGATACGCAGTATTTT
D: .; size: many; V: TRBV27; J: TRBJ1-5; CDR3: CASRTGYQPQHF; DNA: TGTGCCAGCAGAACAGGGTATCAGCCCCAGCATTTT
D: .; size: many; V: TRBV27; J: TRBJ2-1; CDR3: CASSLSWGSEQFF; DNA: TGTGCCAGCAGTTTATCGTGGGGGAGTGAGCAGTTCTTC
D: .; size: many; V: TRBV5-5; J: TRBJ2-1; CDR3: CASSLGRGLGNEQFF; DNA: TGTGCCAGCAGCTTGGGGCGGGGATTGGGGAATGAGCAGTTCTTC
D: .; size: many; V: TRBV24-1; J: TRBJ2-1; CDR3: CATSDLRFDEQFF; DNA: TGTGCCACCAGTGATTTGAGGTTCGATGAGCAGTTCTTC
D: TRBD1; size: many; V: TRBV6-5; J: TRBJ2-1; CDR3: CASRWTGTGNEQFF; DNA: TGTGCCAGCAGATGGACCGGGACAGGGAATGAGCAGTTCTTC
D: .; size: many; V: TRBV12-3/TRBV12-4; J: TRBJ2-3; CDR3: CASVSSPTDTQYF; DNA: TGTGCCAGCGTTTCGAGTCCCACAGATACGCAGTATTTT
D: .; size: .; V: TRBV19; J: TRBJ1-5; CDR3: CASSIGRVGSGQPQHF; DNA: TGTGCCAGTAGTATTGGCAGGGTAGGGAGTGGGCAGCCCCAGCATTTT
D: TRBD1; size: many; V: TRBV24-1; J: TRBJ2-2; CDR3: CATSETGTGPGELFF; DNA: TGTGCCACCAGTGAGACCGGGACAGGACCCGGGGAGCTGTTTTTT
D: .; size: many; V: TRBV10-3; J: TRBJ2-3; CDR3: CAISDGGFDTQYF; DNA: TGTGCCATCAGTGATGGAGGGTTCGATACGCAGTATTTT
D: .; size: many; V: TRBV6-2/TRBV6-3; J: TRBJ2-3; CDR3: CASSPLRGGADTQYF; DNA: TGTGCCAGCAGCCCCCTTCGAGGGGGGGCAGATACGCAGTATTTT
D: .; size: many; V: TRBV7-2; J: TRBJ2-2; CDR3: CASSGVFTSDLNTGELFF; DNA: TGTGCCAGCAGCGGAGTTTTTACTTCCGATTTGAACACCGGGGAGCTGTTTTTT
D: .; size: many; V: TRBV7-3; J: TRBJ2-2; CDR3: CASSGQGMGRGELFF; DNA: TGTGCCAGCAGCGGTCAGGGGATGGGGCGCGGGGAGCTGTTTTTT
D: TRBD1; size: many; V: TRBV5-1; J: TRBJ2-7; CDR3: CASSPQGATYEQYF; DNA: TGCGCCAGCAGCCCACAGGGGGCCACCTACGAGCAGTACTTC
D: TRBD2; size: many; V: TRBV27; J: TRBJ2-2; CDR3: CASSLKRDYTGELFF; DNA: TGTGCCAGCAGTTTAAAGCGGGATTACACCGGGGAGCTGTTTTTT
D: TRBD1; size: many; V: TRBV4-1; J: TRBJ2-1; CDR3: CASSQWDSYNEQFF; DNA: TGCGCCAGCAGCCAGTGGGACAGCTACAATGAGCAGTTCTTC
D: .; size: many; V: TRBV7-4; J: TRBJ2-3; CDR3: CASSDNDTQYF; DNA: TGTGCCAGCAGCGACAATGATACGCAGTATTTT
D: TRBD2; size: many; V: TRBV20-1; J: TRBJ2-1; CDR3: CSAREPGLAGFNEQFF; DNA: TGCAGTGCTAGAGAGCCCGGACTAGCGGGATTCAATGAGCAGTTCTTC
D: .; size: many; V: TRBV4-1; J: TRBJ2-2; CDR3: CASSQELNTGELFF; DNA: TGCGCCAGCAGCCAAGAACTGAACACCGGGGAGCTGTTTTTT
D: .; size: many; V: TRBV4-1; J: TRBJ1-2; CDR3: CASSHVAQGPNYGYTF; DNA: TGCGCCAGCAGCCACGTAGCACAGGGTCCCAACTATGGCTACACCTTC
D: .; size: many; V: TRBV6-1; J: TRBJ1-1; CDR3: CASSPVGNTEAFF; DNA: TGTGCCAGCAGCCCCGTGGGGAACACTGAAGCTTTCTTT